The T cell receptor (beta chain) described here comes from a study of human T cells and chemical hapten exposure. TCRdb processed the RACE reads anew with MiXCR; each CDR3 protein has one entry. This sample has about 260,000 distinct CDR3 sequences, with 7.5% to 9% found just once. The CDR3 spans 14 residues. V was shortened by 2 bases and J by 6 bases, with 13 bases between the two germline ends. CDR1 SGHTA and CDR2 FQGNSA come from the germline V gene. Regarding time point: pre-sensitization, week 0. Specified treatment: therapeutic diphenylcyclopropenone sensitization with weekly scalp DPC. V gene TRBV7-2 combines with J gene TRBJ1-1; tentatively, D is TRBD1 (6 bases). The clonotype was recovered from a woman between 40 and 50 years old with alopecia areata. Some clones in this sample may be carry-over from other donors' samples. The input for sequencing was whole blood, taken in connection with sensitization to the hapten diphenylcyclopropenone (DPC). CDR3 in amino acids: CASSLLRDISEAFF. In nucleotides, the CDR3 is TGTGCCAGCAGCTTACTGCGGGACATCTCTGAAGCTTTCTTT. Complete variable domain (other parts from reference TRBV7-2 and TRBJ1-1): GAGVSQSPSNKVTEKGKDVELRCDPISGHTALYWYRQSLGQGLEFLIYFQGNSAPDKSGLPSDRFSAERTGGSVSTLTIQRTQQEDSAVYLCASSLLRDISEAFFGQGTRLTVV.